This T cell receptor beta chain is from a study of blood T cell repertoires in COVID-19. Study details: Whether acute or convalescent, the COVID-19 samples came from the United States, Italy and Spain. Sources were T cells, B-cell-depleted T cells, or PBMCs; the material itself was cDNA or gDNA.

Authors' methods: By means of reference gene primer amplification, nucleated cell counts were estimated. Only in-frame clones appear in the TCRdb table, and some are missing; sequencing was by immunoSEQ multiplex PCR. V and J calls and clone size follow that table, whereas D and trimming were derived from the DNA. The sample holds some 100,000 clones; approximately 90% are singletons and the top ten take roughly 8%. The ends lost 4 bases at V and 6 bases at J; junction bases unmatched: 9. This CDR3 region has 15 residues. Germline CDR1 reads SGHTA; CDR2 reads FQGNSA. The TCR comes from a human donor in a cohort sampled during active COVID-19. J is TRBJ2-4 and V is TRBV7-2; 7 positions agree with TRBD1. Sequencing input: peripheral blood. The CDR3 sequence: CASSSIPGQINIQYF. Here the CDR3 DNA reads TGTGCCAGCAGCTCCATACCGGGACAGATAAACATTCAGTACTTC.